This entry concerns a single T cell receptor beta chain. This sample was taken from a study of blood T cell repertoires in COVID-19. TCRdb's copy holds only in-frame clones and misses some; the assay was immunoSEQ multiplex PCR. The data show around 100,000 clones, approximately 85% seen once. This CDR3 spans 13 amino acids. Germline CDR1 reads LNHDA; CDR2 reads SQIVND (reference sequence). J gave up 9 bases and V 6 bases, and 7 bases lay outside the gene matches. The sequenced sample was peripheral blood. The sequence was obtained from a human donor in a cohort sampled during active COVID-19. The chain couples TRBV19 to TRBJ2-1; 8 positions match TRBD1. This CDR3 is CASRGQARGEQFF. The CDR3 DNA reads TGTGCCAGTAGGGGACAGGCAAGAGGTGAGCAGTTCTTC.